The rows below give T cell receptor beta chains drawn from one sample of a study of cytomegalovirus exposure and HLA in healthy donors. Sequenced by immunoSEQ multiplex PCR; TCRdb stores in-frame clones only, minus some. The sample contains about 140,000 clones, approximately 70% of which appear only once. The sequencing input was PBMCs. The receptors shown here come from a human donor in good health. The CDR3 runs from the conserved cysteine through the conserved F or W. The D gene is left open where the match is weak. Size values are once, few and many counts, or a class for expanded clones, and some rows have none.

cdr3_aa: CASSRPGTGGGRKLFF; cdr3_nt: TGTGCCAGCAGCCGTCCCGGGACAGGGGGCGGACGAAAACTGTTTTTT; d_call: TRBD1; clone_size: once; j_call: TRBJ1-4; v_call: TRBV27
cdr3_aa: CASSLSSRGSASEQYF; cdr3_nt: TGTGCCAGCAGTTTATCATCACGGGGATCAGCAAGCGAGCAGTACTTC; d_call: -; clone_size: few; j_call: TRBJ2-7; v_call: TRBV27
cdr3_aa: CSVRQGAQGEQFF; cdr3_nt: TGCAGCGTTCGACAGGGGGCGCAAGGAGAGCAGTTCTTC; d_call: TRBD1; clone_size: -; j_call: TRBJ2-1; v_call: TRBV29-1
cdr3_aa: CATSPSGSTDTQYF; cdr3_nt: TGTGCCACCAGCCCTAGCGGGAGCACAGATACGCAGTATTTT; d_call: TRBD2; clone_size: -; j_call: TRBJ2-3; v_call: TRBV15
cdr3_aa: CASSQMKTGGTYEQYF; cdr3_nt: TGCGCCAGCAGCCAGATGAAGACAGGGGGAACGTACGAGCAGTACTTC; d_call: TRBD1; clone_size: -; j_call: TRBJ2-7; v_call: TRBV4-1
cdr3_aa: CASSPWDYGPTLEYF; cdr3_nt: TGTGCCAGCAGTCCCTGGGACTACGGCCCCACTCTTGAGTACTTC; d_call: TRBD2; clone_size: -; j_call: TRBJ2-7; v_call: TRBV27
cdr3_aa: CASSSDRPSSYEQYF; cdr3_nt: TGTGCCAGCTCATCTGACAGGCCAAGCTCCTACGAGCAGTACTTC; d_call: -; clone_size: once; j_call: TRBJ2-7; v_call: TRBV25-1
cdr3_aa: CASSFRTGPPSYNEQFF; cdr3_nt: TGTGCCAGCAGTTTCCGGACAGGACCCCCCTCCTACAATGAGCAGTTCTTC; d_call: TRBD1; clone_size: -; j_call: TRBJ2-1; v_call: TRBV27
cdr3_aa: CASSSGINQPQHF; cdr3_nt: TGTGCCAGCAGTTCCGGGATCAATCAGCCCCAGCATTTT; d_call: -; clone_size: -; j_call: TRBJ1-5; v_call: TRBV2
cdr3_aa: CASSRQASNQPQHF; cdr3_nt: TGCGCCAGCAGTAGGCAGGCAAGCAATCAGCCCCAGCATTTT; d_call: -; clone_size: -; j_call: TRBJ1-5; v_call: TRBV10-1
cdr3_aa: CASSPRQASTDTQYF; cdr3_nt: TGTGCCAGCTCACCCCGACAGGCCAGCACAGATACGCAGTATTTT; d_call: -; clone_size: few; j_call: TRBJ2-3; v_call: TRBV18
cdr3_aa: CASSLAGAYEQYF; cdr3_nt: TGTGCCAGCAGTTTAGCGGGAGCCTACGAGCAGTACTTC; d_call: TRBD2; clone_size: -; j_call: TRBJ2-7; v_call: TRBV27
cdr3_aa: CASSAKTGWNEQFF; cdr3_nt: TGTGCCAGCAGCGCAAAGACAGGTTGGAATGAGCAGTTCTTC; d_call: -; clone_size: -; j_call: TRBJ2-1; v_call: TRBV9
cdr3_aa: CASSPGLVDNEQFF; cdr3_nt: TGCGCCAGCAGCCCAGGACTTGTAGACAATGAGCAGTTCTTC; d_call: -; clone_size: -; j_call: TRBJ2-1; v_call: TRBV5-1
cdr3_aa: CASSSVSNTEAFF; cdr3_nt: TGTGCCAGTAGTAGTGTGTCTAACACTGAAGCTTTCTTT; d_call: -; clone_size: -; j_call: TRBJ1-1; v_call: TRBV19
cdr3_aa: CSVGDRAERGGYTF; cdr3_nt: TGCAGCGTTGGGGACAGGGCCGAAAGGGGCGGCTACACCTTC; d_call: TRBD1; clone_size: -; j_call: TRBJ1-2; v_call: TRBV29-1
cdr3_aa: CASSADRGTNEKLFF; cdr3_nt: TGTGCCAGCAGCGCCGACAGGGGAACTAATGAAAAACTGTTTTTT; d_call: TRBD1; clone_size: few; j_call: TRBJ1-4; v_call: TRBV14
cdr3_aa: CASSFGEVSGNTIYF; cdr3_nt: TGTGCCAGCAGCTTCGGTGAGGTCTCTGGAAACACCATATATTTT; d_call: -; clone_size: few; j_call: TRBJ1-3; v_call: TRBV7-9
cdr3_aa: CSARDLYEQFF; cdr3_nt: TGCAGTGCTAGAGATTTATATGAGCAGTTCTTC; d_call: -; clone_size: -; j_call: TRBJ2-1; v_call: TRBV20-1
cdr3_aa: CASSETSGSLGNEQFF; cdr3_nt: TGTGCCAGCAGTGAAACTAGCGGGAGTCTGGGCAATGAGCAGTTCTTC; d_call: TRBD2; clone_size: -; j_call: TRBJ2-1; v_call: TRBV6-1
cdr3_aa: CASSQTLAGSYEQYF; cdr3_nt: TGTGCCAGTAGCCAGACATTAGCGGGATCGTACGAGCAGTACTTC; d_call: TRBD2; clone_size: -; j_call: TRBJ2-7; v_call: TRBV19
cdr3_aa: CASSLGQGANSPLHF; cdr3_nt: TGTGCCAGCAGCCTCGGACAGGGGGCTAATTCACCCCTCCACTTT; d_call: TRBD1; clone_size: -; j_call: TRBJ1-6; v_call: TRBV6-6